This TCR beta chain was obtained from a study of blood T cell repertoires in COVID-19 (dated by TCRdb to between 2020 and 2021). About the full investigation: Samples covering the acute and convalescent phases of COVID-19 were provided by collaborators in the United States, Italy and Spain. The prospective study material was composed of cDNA or gDNA derived from T cells, B-cell-depleted T cells, or PBMCs. The dataset comprised deeply sampled blood TCRbeta repertoires from subjects exposed to, actively infected with, or recovered from COVID-19. The repertoires were made available in a free public database intended to serve as a resource for research on the immune response to SARS-CoV-2. Samples were obtained from the ongoing ImmuneRACE study (first 160 participants) and from 1,254 subjects provided by 6 global collaborators. Sample metadata almost always included a de-identified subject ID, COVID-19 status, age in years and sex. Where available, HLA class I and class II types were obtained from metadata supplied by the sample provider rather than from assay-based typing. Summary of the overall study and its limitations: The quantity of clinical and demographic metadata differed by source and by participant and was supplied without curation.

The collaborating institutions used their own protocols to collect whole blood in K2EDTA tubes. Collaborator samples were shipped for TCRbeta analysis as frozen whole blood, isolated PBMCs, or DNA extracted from either sample type. In the case of this clone: Its cognate antigen has yet to be identified. No qualities accompany the bases; no much larger clone lies one base away.

The immunoSEQ Assay, a bias-controlled multiplex PCR, was used to amplify TCRbeta CDR3 regions from genomic DNA. In the original analysis: Nucleated cell counts per sample were estimated from amplification of reference gene primers within the assay. Sequence reads were collapsed and filtered to measure the absolute abundance of every unique TCRbeta CDR3 rearrangement. For each sample, productive Simpson clonality was calculated as the square root of Simpson's diversity index across productive rearrangements. This is the immuneACCESS table as TCRdb keeps it, with only in-frame sequences that have V and J called. A part of the clones is gone; compared with another copy, unresolved V genes explain less than half, and the rest is unexplained. Clone size and V and J calls were adopted from that table, with D and trimming inferred from the DNA. The sample table shows about 30,000 clones, and approximately 93% are seen once. The leading ten clones occupy about 4.1% of the sample.

The sequenced sample consisted of peripheral blood. The origin of this receptor is a human donor with active COVID-19. The donor label of this sample is uncertain.

The nucleotides read TGTGCCAGAGAGGGTAACTATGGCTACACCTTC. Translated, this gives CAREGNYGYTF. The chain couples TRBV2 to TRBJ1-2, with an unclear D gene assignment. The CDR3 covers 11 residues, taking in both the cysteine and the phenylalanine. Just the 33-base CDR3 DNA is kept, in frame starting at base 1. The germline V gene sets CDR1 to SNHLY and CDR2 to FYNNEI. Trimming takes 9 bases from V and 1 base from J, and the germline ends sit 6 bases apart.